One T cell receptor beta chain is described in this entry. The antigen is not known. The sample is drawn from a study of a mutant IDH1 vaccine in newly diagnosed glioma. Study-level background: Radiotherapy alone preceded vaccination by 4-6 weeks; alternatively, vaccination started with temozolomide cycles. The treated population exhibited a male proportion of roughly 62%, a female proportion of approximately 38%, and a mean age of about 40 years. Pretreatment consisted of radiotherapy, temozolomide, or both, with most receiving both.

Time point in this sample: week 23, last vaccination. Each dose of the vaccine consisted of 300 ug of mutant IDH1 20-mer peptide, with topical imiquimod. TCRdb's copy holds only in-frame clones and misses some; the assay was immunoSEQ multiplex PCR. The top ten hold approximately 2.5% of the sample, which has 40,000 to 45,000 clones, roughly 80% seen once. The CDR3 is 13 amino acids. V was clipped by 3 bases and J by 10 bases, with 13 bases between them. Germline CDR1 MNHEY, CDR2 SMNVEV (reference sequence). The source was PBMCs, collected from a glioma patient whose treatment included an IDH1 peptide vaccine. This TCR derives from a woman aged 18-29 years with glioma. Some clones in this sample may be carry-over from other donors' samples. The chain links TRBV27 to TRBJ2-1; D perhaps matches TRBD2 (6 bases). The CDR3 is CASSLTRAEEQFF. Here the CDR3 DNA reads TGTGCCAGCAGTTTGACTAGGGCAGAGGAGCAGTTCTTC.